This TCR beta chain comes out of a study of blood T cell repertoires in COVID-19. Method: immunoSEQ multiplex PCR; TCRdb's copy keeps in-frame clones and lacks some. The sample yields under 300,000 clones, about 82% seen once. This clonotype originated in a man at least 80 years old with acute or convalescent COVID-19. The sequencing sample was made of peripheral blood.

In nucleotides, the CDR3 is TGTGCCAGCAGTTCTGGACTTGGGGAAGGTTCACCCCTCCACTTT. It encodes CASSSGLGEGSPLHF. This sequence joins TRBV6-2 or TRBV6-3 and TRBJ1-6; D is uncertain. The V gene's germline CDR1 is MNHEY and CDR2 SVGEGT. The CDR3 is made up of 15 amino acids. V was trimmed by 4 bases and J by 9 bases, leaving 16 bases between them.